These 22 T cell receptor beta chains originate from one sample sequenced in a study of shared clonotypes between healthy human individuals. Selected positively for CCR7 and CD45RO-negative, naive CD8 cells excluded terminally differentiated effector memory CD45RA+ cells. The method was immunoSEQ multiplex PCR; TCRdb's version includes in-frame clones alone and lacks a portion of them. The sample has about 580,000 clones, 95% to 98% seen once. Material: naive CD8+ T cells sorted from blood. These receptor sequences come from a man aged 30 to 39 in good health.

V and J are TRBV4-1 and TRBJ2-7; D unresolved. Germline V gene data show CDR1 as MGHRA and CDR2 as YSYEKL. V was shortened by 0 bases and J by 12 bases, with 9 bases between the two germline ends. The CDR3 loop spans 11 amino acids. The CDR3, as DNA: TGCGCCAGCAGCCAAGAGAAGGAACGGTACTTC. It is translated as CASSQEKERYF.

The V call is TRBV5-1, the J call TRBJ1-4; D not resolved. The CDR3 length is 14 residues. Germline V gives CDR1 SGHRS, CDR2 YFSETQ. Deletions cut 0 bases from V and 6 bases from J, with 9 bases between. The CDR3 region is CASSLERADEKLFF. The CDR3 coding sequence is TGCGCCAGCAGCTTGGAAAGGGCGGATGAAAAACTGTTTTTT.

The V call is TRBV5-1, the J call TRBJ2-7, with 7 bases lining up with TRBD1. V gave up 3 bases and J gave up 2 bases; unmatched junction bases: 8. The CDR3 runs to 15 residues. Germline values: CDR1 SGHRS, CDR2 YFSETQ. This chain's CDR3 is CASSSPGTATYEQYF. The DNA of the CDR3 is TGCGCCAGCAGCTCCCCCGGGACAGCTACCTACGAGCAGTACTTC.

This clone has just one count. This chain joins TRBV19 and TRBJ1-4; D is ambiguous. Trimming stripped 0 bases from V and 8 bases from J, with 1 base between. The CDR3 loop spans 11 amino acids. Germline CDR1 reads LNHDA; CDR2 reads SQIVND (reference sequence). The CDR3 sequence is CASSIDEKLFF. The CDR3 DNA sequence: TGTGCCAGTAGTATAGACGAAAAACTGTTTTTT.

CDR3 DNA sequence: TGTGCCAGCAGCTTAGGCCCCTCATCTGGGGCCAACGTCCTGACTTTC. Protein: CASSLGPSSGANVLTF. This chain uses TRBV13 with TRBJ2-6; D unresolved. This CDR3 has 16 amino acids. Trimming left V 0 bases short and J 1 base short, with 7 bases between. Germline V gene lookup returns CDR1 PRHDT and CDR2 FYEKMQ (reference sequence).

This clone was recorded only once. This chain links TRBV9 with TRBJ2-7; D gene uncertain. The V gene's germline CDR1 is SGDLS and CDR2 YYNGEE. V gave up 0 bases and J gave up 3 bases, with 10 bases separating them. This CDR3 comprises 14 residues. CDR3 DNA sequence: TGTGCCAGCAGCGTAGGGGGTAGTCTCTACGAGCAGTACTTC. It yields the protein CASSVGGSLYEQYF.

The rearrangement uses TRBV2 and TRBJ2-7, with TRBD2 matching 10 bases. The CDR3 extends over 14 amino acids. Germline lookup yields CDR1 SNHLY and CDR2 FYNNEI. V trimming: 4 bases; J trimming: 5 bases; junction bases outside the gene matches: 5. CDR3: CASSVPSGSDEQYF. CDR3 bases: TGTGCCAGCAGTGTTCCTAGCGGGAGCGACGAGCAGTACTTC.

V usage is TRBV19 and J usage is TRBJ1-1; a weak D match, TRBD1 (5 bases). The CDR3 spans 13 residues. Germline loops: CDR1 LNHDA, CDR2 SQIVND (reference sequence). With 7 bases removed from V and 4 bases from J, the gap between germline ends came to 13 bases. CDR3 nucleotides: TGTGCCAGTACCCAGGTGGGGGGCACTGAAGCTTTCTTT. Translation: CASTQVGGTEAFF.

The chain carries TRBV4-1 and TRBJ2-7; 7 bases align to TRBD1. CDR3 length: 14 amino acids. Germline V CDR1 and CDR2: MGHRA, YSYEKL. V dropped 4 bases and J dropped 1; count of bases not matched to a gene: 4. This CDR3 reads CASSLGTASYEQYF. DNA of the CDR3: TGCGCCAGCAGCCTCGGGACAGCGTCCTACGAGCAGTACTTC.

This clone was seen just once. The chain has TRBV27 and TRBJ1-1; possibly TRBD1 for D (6 bases). V lost 5 bases and J lost 0, with 7 bases in between. This CDR3 has 13 amino acids. Germline V gene data show CDR1 as MNHEY and CDR2 as SMNVEV (reference sequence). CDR3 sequence: CASSTGLNTEAFF. In DNA form, the CDR3 reads TGTGCCAGCAGTACAGGGTTGAACACTGAAGCTTTCTTT.

The chain couples TRBV4-1 to TRBJ2-1; 9 nucleotides agree with TRBD1. The ends lost 4 bases at V and 0 bases at J; junction bases unmatched: 1. Germline V lookup: CDR1 MGHRA, CDR2 YSYEKL. The CDR3 is 15 residues long. The CDR3 spells CASSLDRGSYNEQFF. DNA of the CDR3: TGCGCCAGCAGCCTGGACAGGGGCTCCTACAATGAGCAGTTCTTC.

This chain connects TRBV2 to TRBJ2-6, with TRBD1 matching over 9 bases. The CDR3 loop spans 11 amino acids. With V trimmed by 8 bases and J by 18 bases, 8 bases remained unmatched. The V gene's germline CDR1 is SNHLY and CDR2 FYNNEI. In nucleotides, the CDR3 is TGTGCCAGCTTGTACCGGGACAGGGCGACTTTC. Protein: CASLYRDRATF.

The rearrangement uses TRBV14 and TRBJ2-5; D is unresolved. The CDR3 totals 15 residues. Germline V lookup: CDR1 SGHDN, CDR2 FVKESK. V dropped 5 bases and J dropped 5 bases, with 18 bases sitting between them. The CDR3 spells CASSYMTGNGETQYF. In DNA form, the CDR3 reads TGTGCCAGCAGCTACATGACGGGTAACGGGGAGACCCAGTACTTC.

This chain uses TRBV6-6 with TRBJ1-5; no definite D call. This CDR3 is built from 11 residues. V was clipped by 5 bases and J by 9 bases, with 8 bases between them. In germline, CDR1 is MNHNY, CDR2 SVGAGI (reference sequence). CDR3 sequence: CASSENGPQHF. The CDR3 nucleotides read TGTGCCAGCAGTGAGAACGGGCCCCAGCATTTT.

About this clone itself: Other DNA sequences from this sample encode an identical CDR3 as well. This chain links TRBV6-5 with TRBJ2-3; TRBD1 aligns across 8 bases. Germline loops: CDR1 MNHEY, CDR2 SVGAGI. The CDR3 covers 14 residues. Germline trimming cut 2 bases from V and 3 bases from J; bases unmatched to any gene: 1. The CDR3, as DNA: TGTGCCAGCAGTTACGGACAGGGAACAGATACGCAGTATTTT. Protein product: CASSYGQGTDTQYF.

The V call is TRBV6-5, the J call TRBJ2-1; TRBD2 matches at 10 bases. The CDR3 sequence is 15 residues long. The V and J ends lost 6 bases and 2 bases, in that order; junction bases with no gene match: 4. Germline loops: CDR1 MNHEY, CDR2 SVGAGI. CDR3 nucleotides: TGTGCCAGCAGAAAGCTAGCGGGAGCCTACAATGAGCAGTTCTTC. Its protein product is CASRKLAGAYNEQFF.

The chain combines TRBV6-5 with TRBJ2-7, with 10 bases aligning to TRBD2. Germline V gene lookup returns CDR1 MNHEY and CDR2 SVGAGI. The CDR3 is 15 amino acids. V gave up 0 bases and J gave up 7 bases; unmatched junction bases: 6. This chain's CDR3 is CASSYSTSGTGEQYF. DNA of the CDR3: TGTGCCAGCAGTTACTCAACTAGCGGGACCGGGGAGCAGTACTTC.

V gene TRBV4-3 combines with J gene TRBJ1-2; no reliable D call. CDR1 and CDR2 (germline): LGHNA, YSLEER. Trimming took off 2 bases at V and 2 bases at J, with 6 bases between the two ends. The CDR3 loop spans 13 amino acids. In DNA form, the CDR3 reads TGCGCCAGCAGCCAATGGCAGAACTATGGCTACACCTTC. Protein: CASSQWQNYGYTF.

The V gene is TRBV27, the J gene TRBJ2-1; D is ambiguous. Germline CDR1 is MNHEY and CDR2 is SMNVEV (reference sequence). The ends were cut back, 6 bases at V and 4 bases at J, with 13 bases in the middle. CDR3 length equals 14 residues. CDR3 nucleotides: TGTGCCAGCAGCCAAGGTGCGGCGTACAATGAGCAGTTCTTC. This encodes CASSQGAAYNEQFF.

The chain employs TRBV11-2 and TRBJ1-4; 8 bases line up with TRBD1. The CDR3 sequence is 13 residues long. V lost 6 bases, J lost 6 bases, and 3 bases stayed unmatched. From germline, CDR1 is SGHAT and CDR2 FQNNGV. The CDR3 region has the DNA TGTGCCAGCAGAGAGACAGGGGATGAAAAACTGTTTTTT. Translating it yields CASRETGDEKLFF.

The gene calls are TRBV7-9 and TRBJ2-1; 7 bases match TRBD2. J gave up 3 bases and V 5 bases, and 13 bases lay outside the gene matches. Germline CDR1 reads SEHNR; CDR2 reads FQNEAQ (reference sequence). The CDR3 is made up of 17 amino acids. CDR3 coding DNA: TGTGCCAGCAGCACAAGTTCCCGGGACTATGACTACAATGAGCAGTTCTTC. It specifies CASSTSSRDYDYNEQFF.

The V and J genes are TRBV4-1 and TRBJ2-3; the D is unclear. Per germline, CDR1 MGHRA and CDR2 YSYEKL. V dropped 0 bases and J dropped 4 bases, with 5 bases sitting between them. There are 13 residues in the CDR3. The CDR3 protein is CASSQEGSDTQYF. The CDR3 nucleotides read TGCGCCAGCAGCCAAGAAGGGTCAGATACGCAGTATTTT.